This T cell receptor (beta chain) was recorded in a study of T cell responses to AZD1222 COVID-19 vaccine. The CDR3 runs 13 residues. V lost 7 bases, J lost 9 bases, and 13 bases lay in between. Germline CDR1 and CDR2: SNHLY and FYNNEI. Findings of the study overall: After the peak T cell response, and only then, were repertoires sampled.

Turning to this clone: Antigen specificity is unknown.

Clones were sequenced by immunoSEQ multiplex PCR, and TCRdb holds only the in-frame ones, with some missing. The data contain more than 75,000 clones, about nine tenths of them singletons. Sequencing was performed on peripheral blood, taken on day 0 of AZD1222 vaccination. V gene TRBV2 combines with J gene TRBJ1-6; D ambiguous. This clonotype originated in an adult in good health. The CDR3 bases are TGTGCCAGCACCCCGGCCAAGGGTTCACCCCTCCACTTT. Residues: CASTPAKGSPLHF.